The clone carrying this T cell receptor (beta chain) was counted a few times. This entry belongs to a study of blood T cells in healthy people across ages. Study-wide context: In model experiments, template switching was able to capture about one barcoded beta molecule for every two T cells that were present.

PCR was performed a second time for about 7 to 11 cycles using a sample-barcoded 5' primer and a J-beta primer mix. Tags on each cDNA molecule came from a template-switch adaptor with 12 random nucleotides. Using its own MiXCR run on the 5' RACE reads, TCRdb lists one record per CDR3 protein. The sample carries 550,000 to 600,000 distinct CDR3 sequences, 27% recorded once. Germline trimming cut 3 bases from V and 1 base from J; bases unmatched to any gene: 5. The CDR3 runs to 15 residues. CDR1 and CDR2 from the germline V gene are SGHRS and YFSETQ. The sequence was obtained from a woman in her seventies in good health. V is TRBV5-1 and J is TRBJ1-2; 8 nucleotides align to TRBD1. The sequenced sample was blood. The CDR3 is CASSSGQGFNYGYTF. The CDR3 region has the DNA TGCGCCAGCAGCTCAGGACAGGGATTTAACTATGGCTACACCTTC.